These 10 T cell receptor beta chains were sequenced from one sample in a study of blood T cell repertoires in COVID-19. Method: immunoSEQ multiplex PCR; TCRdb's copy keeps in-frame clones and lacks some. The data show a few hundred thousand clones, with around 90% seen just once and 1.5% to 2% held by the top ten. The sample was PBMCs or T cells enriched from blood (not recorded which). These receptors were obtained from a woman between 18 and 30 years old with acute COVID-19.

DNA of the CDR3: TGTGCCAGCAGCTTAGTTTCCCCCTCGGGGAGGGAGACCCAGTACTTC. This sequence encodes CASSLVSPSGRETQYF. The chain carries TRBV11-2 and TRBJ2-5; D might be TRBD2 (6 bases). V was clipped by 1 base and J by 5 bases, with 17 bases between them. The CDR3 is made up of 16 amino acids. Per germline, CDR1 SGHAT and CDR2 FQNNGV.

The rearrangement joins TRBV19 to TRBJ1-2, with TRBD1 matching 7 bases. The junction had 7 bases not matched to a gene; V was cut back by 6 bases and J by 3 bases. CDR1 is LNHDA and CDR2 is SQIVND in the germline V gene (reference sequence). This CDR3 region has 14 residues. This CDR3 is CASRKTGKDYGYTF. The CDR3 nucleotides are TGTGCCAGTAGAAAGACAGGGAAAGACTATGGCTACACCTTC.

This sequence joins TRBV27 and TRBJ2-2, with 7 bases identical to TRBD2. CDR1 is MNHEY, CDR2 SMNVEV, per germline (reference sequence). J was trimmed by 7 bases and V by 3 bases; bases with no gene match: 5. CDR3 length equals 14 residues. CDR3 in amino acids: CASSLVGGSGELFF. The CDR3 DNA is TGTGCCAGCAGTTTGGTGGGGGGGAGCGGGGAGCTGTTTTTT.

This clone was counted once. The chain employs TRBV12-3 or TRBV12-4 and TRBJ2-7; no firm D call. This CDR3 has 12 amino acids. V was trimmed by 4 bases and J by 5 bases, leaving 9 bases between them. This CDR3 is CASSSDPNEQYF. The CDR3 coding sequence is TGTGCCAGCAGTTCCGATCCTAACGAGCAGTACTTC.

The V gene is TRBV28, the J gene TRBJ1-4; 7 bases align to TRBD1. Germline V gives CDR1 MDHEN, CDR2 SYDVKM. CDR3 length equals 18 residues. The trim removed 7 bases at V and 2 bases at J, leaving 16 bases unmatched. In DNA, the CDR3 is TGTGCCAGCATCACCCGGACAGGTTGGTCGGCTACTAATGAAAAACTGTTTTTT. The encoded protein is CASITRTGWSATNEKLFF.

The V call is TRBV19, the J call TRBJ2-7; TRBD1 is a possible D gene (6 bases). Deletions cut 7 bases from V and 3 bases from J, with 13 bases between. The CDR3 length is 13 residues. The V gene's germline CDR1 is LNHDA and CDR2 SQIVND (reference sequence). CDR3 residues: CASNPGVDYEQYF. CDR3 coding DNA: TGTGCCAGTAATCCAGGGGTTGACTACGAGCAGTACTTC.

CDR3 nucleotide sequence: TGTGCCAGCAGTCCCGGGACAGATAATTCACCCCTCCACTTT. Residues: CASSPGTDNSPLHF. The V gene is TRBV7-8, the J gene TRBJ1-6, with TRBD1 identical over 7 bases. This CDR3 comprises 14 residues. Unmatched junction bases numbered 4, after V lost 6 bases and J lost 5 bases. CDR1 is SGHVS, CDR2 FQNEAQ, per germline.

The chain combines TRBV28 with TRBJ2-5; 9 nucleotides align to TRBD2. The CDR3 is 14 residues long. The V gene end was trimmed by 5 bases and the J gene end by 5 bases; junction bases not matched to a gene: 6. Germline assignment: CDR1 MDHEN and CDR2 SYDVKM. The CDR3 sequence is CASSPLSGSETQYF. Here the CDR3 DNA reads TGTGCCAGCAGTCCCCTTAGCGGGAGCGAGACCCAGTACTTC. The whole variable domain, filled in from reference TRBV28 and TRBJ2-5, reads DVKVTQSSRYLVKRTGEKVFLECVQDMDHENMFWYRQDPGLGLRLIYFSYDVKMKEKGDIPEGYSVSREKKERFSLILESASTNQTSMYLCASSPLSGSETQYFGPGTRLLVL.

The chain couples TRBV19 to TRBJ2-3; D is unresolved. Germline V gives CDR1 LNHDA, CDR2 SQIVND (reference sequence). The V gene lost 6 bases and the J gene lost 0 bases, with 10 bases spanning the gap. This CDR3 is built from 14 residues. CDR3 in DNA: TGTGCCAGTAGCCAAATGGCAAGCACAGATACGCAGTATTTT. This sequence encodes CASSQMASTDTQYF.

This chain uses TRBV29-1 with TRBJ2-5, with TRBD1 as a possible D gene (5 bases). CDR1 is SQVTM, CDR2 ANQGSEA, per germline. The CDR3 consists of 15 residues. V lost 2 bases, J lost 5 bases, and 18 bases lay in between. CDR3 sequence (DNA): TGCAGCGTTGAACAGGTCCAGGGCACTGCGGAGACCCAGTACTTC. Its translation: CSVEQVQGTAETQYF.